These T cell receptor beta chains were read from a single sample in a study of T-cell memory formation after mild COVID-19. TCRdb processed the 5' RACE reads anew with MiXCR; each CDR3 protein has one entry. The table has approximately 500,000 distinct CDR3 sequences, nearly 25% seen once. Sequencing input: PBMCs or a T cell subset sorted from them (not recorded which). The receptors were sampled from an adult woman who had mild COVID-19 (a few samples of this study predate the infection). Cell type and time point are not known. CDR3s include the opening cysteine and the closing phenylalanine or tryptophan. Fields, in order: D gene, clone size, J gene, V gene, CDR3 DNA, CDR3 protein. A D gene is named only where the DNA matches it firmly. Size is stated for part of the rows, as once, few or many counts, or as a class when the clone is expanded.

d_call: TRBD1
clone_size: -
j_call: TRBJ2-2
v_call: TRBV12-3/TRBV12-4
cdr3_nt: TGTGCCAGCAGTCGGGACAGGGCGGACACCGGGGAGCTGTTTTTT
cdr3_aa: CASSRDRADTGELFF

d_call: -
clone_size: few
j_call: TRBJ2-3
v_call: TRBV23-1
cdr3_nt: TGCGCCAGCAGTCTCTCTGGTCGGGGTGCAGATACGCAGTATTTT
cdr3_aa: CASSLSGRGADTQYF

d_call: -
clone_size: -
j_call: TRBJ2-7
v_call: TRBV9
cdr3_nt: TGTGCCAGCAGCGTGACAGCCTCCTACGAGCAGTACTTC
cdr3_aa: CASSVTASYEQYF

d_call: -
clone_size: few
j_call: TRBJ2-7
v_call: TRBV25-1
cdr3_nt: TGTGCCAGCAGTGATAAGGTGGGACCCTTTTACGAGCAGTACTTC
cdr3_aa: CASSDKVGPFYEQYF

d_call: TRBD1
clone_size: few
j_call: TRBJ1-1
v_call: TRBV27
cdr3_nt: TGTGCCAGCAGTTTAATGGACAGGCGGGGTGAAGCTTTCTTT
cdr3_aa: CASSLMDRRGEAFF

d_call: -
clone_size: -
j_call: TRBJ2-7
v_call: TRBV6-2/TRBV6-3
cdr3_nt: TGTGCCAGCAGTTACCCGGTAGGGGAACCATCCTACGAGCAGTACTTC
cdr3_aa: CASSYPVGEPSYEQYF

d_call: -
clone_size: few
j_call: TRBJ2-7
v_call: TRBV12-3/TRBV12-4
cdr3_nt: TGTGCCAGCAGTTTAGAGGGGTCGGGGGAGCAGTACTTC
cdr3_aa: CASSLEGSGEQYF

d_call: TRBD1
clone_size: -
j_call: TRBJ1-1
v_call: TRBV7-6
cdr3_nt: TGTGCCAGCAGATCTACAGGGGCGAACACTGAAGCTTTCTTT
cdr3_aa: CASRSTGANTEAFF

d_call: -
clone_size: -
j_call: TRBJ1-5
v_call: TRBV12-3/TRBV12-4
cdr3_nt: TGTGCCAGCAGTGCCACGAAACCAAGGAATCAGCCCCAGCATTTT
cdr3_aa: CASSATKPRNQPQHF

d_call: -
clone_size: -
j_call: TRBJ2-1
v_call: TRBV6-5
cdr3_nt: TGTGCCACTCAACTCTCCCCCCCAAGCTCCTACAATGAGCAGTTCTTC
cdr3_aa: CATQLSPPSSYNEQFF

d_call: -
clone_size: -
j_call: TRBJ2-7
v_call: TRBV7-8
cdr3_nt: TGTGCCAGCAGCCCCGCGCGTGGGGCCCCCTACGAGCAGTACTTC
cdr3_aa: CASSPARGAPYEQYF

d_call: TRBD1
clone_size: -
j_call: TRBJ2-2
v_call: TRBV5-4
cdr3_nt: TGTGCCAGCAGTCCAGGGGGCGCGTGGACCGGGGAGCTGTTTTTT
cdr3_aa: CASSPGGAWTGELFF

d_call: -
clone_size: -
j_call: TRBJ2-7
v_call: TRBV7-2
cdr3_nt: TGTGCCAGCAGCCACGAAGATTCGGTTCCGTACTTC
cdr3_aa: CASSHEDSVPYF

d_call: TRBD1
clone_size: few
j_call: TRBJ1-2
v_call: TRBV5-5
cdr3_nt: TGTGCCAGCAGTCAATCCGGGACAGCGCACTTTAGCTATGGCTACACCTTC
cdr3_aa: CASSQSGTAHFSYGYTF

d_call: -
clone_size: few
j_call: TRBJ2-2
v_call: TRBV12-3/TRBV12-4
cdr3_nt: TGTGCCAGCAGGGCCCAAACAGGGCCTTTGCGGGAGCTGTTTTTT
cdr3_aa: CASRAQTGPLRELFF

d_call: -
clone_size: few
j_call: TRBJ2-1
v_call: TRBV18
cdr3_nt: TGTGCCAGCTCACCACGACCCCCGGAGAGAAATTACAATGAGCAGTTCTTC
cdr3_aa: CASSPRPPERNYNEQFF

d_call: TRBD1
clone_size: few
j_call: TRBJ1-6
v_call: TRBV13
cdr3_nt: TGTGCCAGCAGCTCCTGGACAGGAATTAATTCACCCCTCCACTTT
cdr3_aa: CASSSWTGINSPLHF

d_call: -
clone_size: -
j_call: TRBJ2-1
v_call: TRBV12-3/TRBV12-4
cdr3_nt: TGTGCCAGCAGTCCGCAATACGGCGGAGTGGGGGTGGGTGAGCAGTTCTTC
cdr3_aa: CASSPQYGGVGVGEQFF

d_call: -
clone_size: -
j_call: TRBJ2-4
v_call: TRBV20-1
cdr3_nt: TGCAGGTCGCAGGGGCTAGCCAAAAACATTCAGTACTTC
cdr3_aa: CRSQGLAKNIQYF

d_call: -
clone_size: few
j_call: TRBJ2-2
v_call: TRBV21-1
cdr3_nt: TGTGCCAGCTTCCCTGTGATTTACAGTAATCCCGGGGAGCTGTTTTTT
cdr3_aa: CASFPVIYSNPGELFF

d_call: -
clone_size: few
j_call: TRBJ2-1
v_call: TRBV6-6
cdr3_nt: TGTGCCAGCAGTCAGTGGACTGCGAAAAATGAGCAGTTCTTC
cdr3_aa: CASSQWTAKNEQFF

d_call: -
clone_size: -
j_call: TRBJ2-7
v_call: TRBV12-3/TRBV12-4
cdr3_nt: TGTGCCAGCAGTTTTGTCGGCGGGCTCTCCTACGAGCAGTACTTC
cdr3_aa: CASSFVGGLSYEQYF

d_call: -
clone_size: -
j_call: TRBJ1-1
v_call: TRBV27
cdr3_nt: TGTGCCAGCAGGACCAGGGACAATGGGGCCACTGAAGCTTTCTTT
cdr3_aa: CASRTRDNGATEAFF

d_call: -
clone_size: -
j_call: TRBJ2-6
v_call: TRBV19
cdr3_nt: TGTGCCAGTTCTTGGGCCCTCTCTGGGGCCAACGTCCTGACTTTC
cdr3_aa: CASSWALSGANVLTF

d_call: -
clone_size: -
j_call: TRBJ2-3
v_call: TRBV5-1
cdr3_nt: TGCGCCAGCAGCTTGACAGGAAGGAGCACAGATACGCAGTATTTT
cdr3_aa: CASSLTGRSTDTQYF

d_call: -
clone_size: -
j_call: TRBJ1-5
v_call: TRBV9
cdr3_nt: TGTGCCAGCAGCCCCCAATCAGGTCAGCCCCAGCATTTT
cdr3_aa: CASSPQSGQPQHF

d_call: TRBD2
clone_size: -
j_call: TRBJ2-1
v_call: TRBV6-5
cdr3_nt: TGTGCCAGCTCATCAGGACTAGCGGGAAACAATGAGCAGTTCTTC
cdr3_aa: CASSSGLAGNNEQFF

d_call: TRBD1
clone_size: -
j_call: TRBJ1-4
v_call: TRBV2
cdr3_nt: TGTGCCAGCAGAAAACAGGGGACAACTAATGAAAAACTGTTTTTT
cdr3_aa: CASRKQGTTNEKLFF

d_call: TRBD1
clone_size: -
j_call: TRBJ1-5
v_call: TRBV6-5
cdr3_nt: TGTGCCAGCAGTCACGGGACAGATAATCAGCCCCAGCATTTT
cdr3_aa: CASSHGTDNQPQHF

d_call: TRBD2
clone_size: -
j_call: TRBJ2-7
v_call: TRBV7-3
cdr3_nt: TGTGCCAGCAGCTTTAGCGGGAGGGCCGACGAGCAGTACTTC
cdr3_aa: CASSFSGRADEQYF

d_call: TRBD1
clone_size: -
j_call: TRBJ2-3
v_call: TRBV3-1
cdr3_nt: TGTGCCAGCAGCCAAGGCATTTCAGGGGGCACGCAGTATTTT
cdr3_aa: CASSQGISGGTQYF

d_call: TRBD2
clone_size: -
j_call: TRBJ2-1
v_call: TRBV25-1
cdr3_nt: TGTGCCAGCAGTGCCTTCTTAGCGGGGGGGAGATACAATGAGCAGTTCTTC
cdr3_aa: CASSAFLAGGRYNEQFF

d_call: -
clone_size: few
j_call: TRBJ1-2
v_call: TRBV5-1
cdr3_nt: TGCGCCAGCAGCCTGACAGGCTCACGCTATGGCTACACCTTC
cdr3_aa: CASSLTGSRYGYTF

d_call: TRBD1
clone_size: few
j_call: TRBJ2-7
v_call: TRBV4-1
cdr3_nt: TGCGCCAGCAGCCAAGAGCGCATGTTGGGAGCCACCAGGGGGTACGAGCAGTACTTC
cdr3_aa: CASSQERMLGATRGYEQYF

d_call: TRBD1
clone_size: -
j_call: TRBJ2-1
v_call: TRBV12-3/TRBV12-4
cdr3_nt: TGTGCCAGCAGTTTCCCTCAGACAGGGGCCGTCTACAATGAGCAGTTCTTC
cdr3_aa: CASSFPQTGAVYNEQFF

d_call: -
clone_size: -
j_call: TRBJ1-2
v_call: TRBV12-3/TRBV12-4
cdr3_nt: TGTGCCAGCAGGGCACAGGAGAACTATGGCTACACCTTC
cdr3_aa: CASRAQENYGYTF

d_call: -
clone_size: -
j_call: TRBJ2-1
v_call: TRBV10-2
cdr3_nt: TGCGCCAGCAGTGAAATAGATTGGAATGAGCAGTTCTTC
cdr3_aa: CASSEIDWNEQFF

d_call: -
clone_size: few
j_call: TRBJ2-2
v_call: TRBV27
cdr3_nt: TGTGCCAGCAGTTTCGGGCCTAACCGATTTAACACCGGGGAGCTGTTTTTT
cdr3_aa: CASSFGPNRFNTGELFF

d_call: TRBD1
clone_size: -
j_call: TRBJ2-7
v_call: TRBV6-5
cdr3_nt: TGTGCCAGCAGCCCCGACAGGGGGCCTCTGTACGAGCAGTACTTC
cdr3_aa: CASSPDRGPLYEQYF

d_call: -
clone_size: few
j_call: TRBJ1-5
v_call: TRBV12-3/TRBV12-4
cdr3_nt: TGTGCCAGCAGTTTTTCGCCTCAGCCCCAGCATTTT
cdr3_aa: CASSFSPQPQHF

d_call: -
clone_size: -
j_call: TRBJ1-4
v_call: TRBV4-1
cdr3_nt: TGCGCCAGCAGCCAAGATAAGGGCAGGATTAATGAAAAACTGTTTTTT
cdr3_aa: CASSQDKGRINEKLFF

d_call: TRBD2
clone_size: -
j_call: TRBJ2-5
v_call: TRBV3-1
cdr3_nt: TGTGCCAGCAGCTCCATCTTAGGGACTAGCGGGGCCGGAGTGACCCAGTACTTC
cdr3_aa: CASSSILGTSGAGVTQYF

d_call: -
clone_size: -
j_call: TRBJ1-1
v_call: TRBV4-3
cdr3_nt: TGCGCCAGCAGCCAAGGCAGGGGCGACTTCAAAGCTTTCTTT
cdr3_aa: CASSQGRGDFKAFF

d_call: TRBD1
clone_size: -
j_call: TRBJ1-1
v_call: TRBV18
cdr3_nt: TGTGCCAGCTCACCCTTCACAGGGGGGGGCACTGAAGCTTTCTTT
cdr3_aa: CASSPFTGGGTEAFF

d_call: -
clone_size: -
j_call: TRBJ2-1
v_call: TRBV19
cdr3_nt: TGTGCCAGTAGTGAATTCGAGCGGGTCTCCTACAATGAGCAGTTCTTC
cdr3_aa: CASSEFERVSYNEQFF

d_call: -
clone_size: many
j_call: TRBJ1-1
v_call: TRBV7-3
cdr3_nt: TGTGCCAGCAGCCGGGGGGGAAGGGACCGTTCTTTCTTT
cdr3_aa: CASSRGGRDRSFF

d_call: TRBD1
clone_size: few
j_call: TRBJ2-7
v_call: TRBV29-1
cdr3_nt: TGCAGCGTCGAGGGGTTACCGGGACAGGGGAGGTACGAGCAGTACTTC
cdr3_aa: CSVEGLPGQGRYEQYF

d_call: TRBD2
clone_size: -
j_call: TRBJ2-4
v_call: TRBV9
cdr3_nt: TGTGCCAGCAGCCCGACTAGCGGGGGGTCCCTCGTAGCCAAAAACATTCAGTACTTC
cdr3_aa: CASSPTSGGSLVAKNIQYF

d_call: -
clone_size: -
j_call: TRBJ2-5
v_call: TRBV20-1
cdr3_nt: TGCAGTGCTAGACCGACATGGTCAGAGACCCAGTACTTC
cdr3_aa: CSARPTWSETQYF

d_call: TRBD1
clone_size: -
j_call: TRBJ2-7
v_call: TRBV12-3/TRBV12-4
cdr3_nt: TGTGCCAGCAGAGCAGAACGGGACAGCCTCTACGAGCAGTACTTC
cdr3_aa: CASRAERDSLYEQYF

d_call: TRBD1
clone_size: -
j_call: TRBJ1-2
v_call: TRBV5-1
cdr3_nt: TGCGCCAGCAGCTTGGGGAGGGGACAGCGGAACTATGGCTACACCTTC
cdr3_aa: CASSLGRGQRNYGYTF

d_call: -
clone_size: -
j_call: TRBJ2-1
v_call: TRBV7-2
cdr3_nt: TGTGCCAGCAGCTTCGCACCTGGCAATGAGCAGTTCTTC
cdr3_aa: CASSFAPGNEQFF

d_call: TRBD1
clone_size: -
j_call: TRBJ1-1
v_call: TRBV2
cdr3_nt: TGTGCCAGCAGTGCTCGGACAGGGAACACTGAAGCTTTCTTT
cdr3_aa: CASSARTGNTEAFF

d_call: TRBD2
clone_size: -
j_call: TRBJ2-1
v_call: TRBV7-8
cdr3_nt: TGTGCCAGCAGCTTCAAGGGGAGGGGAACGACTAGCGGGAGAAGAAATGAGCAGTTCTTC
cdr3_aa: CASSFKGRGTTSGRRNEQFF

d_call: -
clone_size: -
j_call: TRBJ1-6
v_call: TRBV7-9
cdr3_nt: TGTGCCAGCAGCTCACATATTTCACCCCTCCACTTT
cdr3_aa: CASSSHISPLHF

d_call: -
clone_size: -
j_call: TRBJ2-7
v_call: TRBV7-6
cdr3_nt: TGTGCCAGCAGCTTAGTAGTGGATGTTGCGGGCGAGCAGTACTTC
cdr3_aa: CASSLVVDVAGEQYF

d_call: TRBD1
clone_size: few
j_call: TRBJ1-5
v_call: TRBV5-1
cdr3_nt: TGCGCCAGCAGCCCCAAGCCTAACAGGACAGGGGGCAATCAGCCCCAGCATTTT
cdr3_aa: CASSPKPNRTGGNQPQHF